This T cell receptor (beta chain) originates from a study of radiotherapy plus CTLA-4 blockade in lung cancer. Trimming removed 3 bases from V and 0 bases from J, with 9 bases in between. This CDR3 has 15 residues. The germline V gene has CDR1 MDHEN and CDR2 SYDVKM. Method: immunoSEQ multiplex PCR; TCRdb's copy keeps in-frame clones and lacks some. The sample yields roughly 100,000 clones, approximately 85% seen once. Sequencing was performed on peripheral blood, taken from a patient treated with radiotherapy plus ipilimumab. This chain connects TRBV28 to TRBJ1-3; D not resolved. The clonotype comes from a human donor with non-small cell lung cancer who had a partial response to radiotherapy plus ipilimumab. The CDR3 coding sequence is TGTGCCAGCAGTTTGGGCACGGCCTCTGGAAACACCATATATTTT. As protein: CASSLGTASGNTIYF.